The text below deals with one TCR beta chain. The count of this clone is one. No antigen is known for it. Qualities for individual bases were not recorded, and no much larger clone is one base off. From a lookup of the germline V gene, CDR1 and CDR2 are SQVTM and ANQGSEA. Spanning cysteine to phenylalanine, the CDR3 consists of 16 amino acids. Left in the record is the CDR3 DNA by itself, 48 bases read in frame from the first base. Germline trimming amounts to 3 bases on V and 7 bases on J, with 9 as the count of junction bases outside the gene matches. For sequencing of the TCRbeta CDR3 region, genomic DNA was extracted from the sorted cells. The immunoSEQ Assay was used to sequence the TCRbeta CDR3 regions. The source is immuneACCESS, and TCRdb retained only in-frame sequences with V and J called. Part of the clones is not carried over; for the studies checked, unresolved V genes explain less than half of this, and the remainder is unexplained. The sample profile shows 45,000 to 50,000 clones; approximately 90% of them were found once. The ten most abundant clones make up under 20% of the sample.

The trial excluded patients who had a history of autoimmune disease or were on systemic immunosuppression. Peripheral blood for TCR sequencing was collected from all dose cohorts at baseline, on cycle 4 day 1, and on cycle 7 day 1. The samples were drawn from a first-in-human, open-label, multicenter phase I dose-escalation trial of ivuxolimab. The trial enrolled adults with locally advanced or metastatic head and neck squamous cell, hepatocellular, melanoma or renal cell carcinoma. Before TCR sequencing, CD4+ T cells and CD8+ T cells were sorted from peripheral blood as separate populations. This sample stems from a study of OX40 agonist ivuxolimab in advanced cancers. In terms of the full investigation: Ivuxolimab was an agonistic, fully human IgG2 monoclonal antibody directed against OX40 (CD134), a costimulatory receptor. Intravenous ivuxolimab was administered to patients every 2 weeks at six dose levels: 0.01, 0.1, 0.3, 1.5, 3 and 10 mg/kg. Among the roughly 50 dose-escalation patients, about 19 had hepatocellular carcinoma, about 15 melanoma, 9 renal cell carcinoma and 9 head and neck cancer. The dose-escalation cohort was approximately 83% male with a mean age of 60 years, ranging from roughly 20 to 80. Prior anti-PD-1, anti-PD-L1 or anti-CTLA-4 therapy was permitted, and checkpoint inhibitors had been received by roughly 40% of dose-escalation patients. Three dose-escalation patients achieved partial responses, one with hepatocellular carcinoma and two with cutaneous melanoma. The point of sequencing TCRbeta in the periphery was to test whether ivuxolimab changed TCR sequence diversity and drove clonal T-cell expansion. The paper reports the monotherapy dose-escalation portion (N = 52 patients) of the phase I ivuxolimab trial.

The paper as a whole reports these results and caveats: The antigen specificity of the peripheral T cells that underwent clonal expansion was not determined. At doses from 0.1 to 3.0 mg/kg, clonal expansion was seen in both CD4+ and CD8+ blood T cells between baseline and week 6. On average, CD8+ T cells showed more expanded clones than CD4+ T cells after ivuxolimab. In partial responders in the 0.1-3.0 mg/kg groups, normalized peripheral clonal expansion was found to be among the lowest, especially among CD8+ T cells. Low levels of normalized T-cell clonal expansion were also shown by some nonresponding patients.

The chain is assembled from TRBV29-1 and TRBJ2-1; 13 middle bases align to TRBD2. The receptor was derived from an adult with an advanced solid tumor such as melanoma, head and neck, liver or kidney cancer. Material: CD4+ or CD8+ T cells sorted from blood, obtained in a trial of the OX40 agonist ivuxolimab. Here is the DNA: TGCAGCGTTGAGCCGCTCCGGACTAGCGGGGGAAATGAGCAGTTCTTC. This gives the protein CSVEPLRTSGGNEQFF.